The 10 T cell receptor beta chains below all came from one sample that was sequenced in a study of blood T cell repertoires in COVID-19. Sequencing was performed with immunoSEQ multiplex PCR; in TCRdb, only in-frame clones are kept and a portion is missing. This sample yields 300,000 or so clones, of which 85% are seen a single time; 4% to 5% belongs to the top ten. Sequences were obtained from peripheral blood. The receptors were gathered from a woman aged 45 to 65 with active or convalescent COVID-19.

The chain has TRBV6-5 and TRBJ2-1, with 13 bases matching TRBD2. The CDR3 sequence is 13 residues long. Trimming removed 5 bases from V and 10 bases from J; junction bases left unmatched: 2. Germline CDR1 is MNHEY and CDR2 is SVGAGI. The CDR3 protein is CASSLLAGGEQFF. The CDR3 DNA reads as TGTGCCAGCAGTCTACTAGCGGGGGGGGAGCAGTTCTTC.

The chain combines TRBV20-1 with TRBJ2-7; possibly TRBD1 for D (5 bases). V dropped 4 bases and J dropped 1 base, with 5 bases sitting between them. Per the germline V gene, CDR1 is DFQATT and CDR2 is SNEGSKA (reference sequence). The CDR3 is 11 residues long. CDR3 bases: TGCAGTGCTACAGGGTCCTACGAGCAGTACTTC. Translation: CSATGSYEQYF.

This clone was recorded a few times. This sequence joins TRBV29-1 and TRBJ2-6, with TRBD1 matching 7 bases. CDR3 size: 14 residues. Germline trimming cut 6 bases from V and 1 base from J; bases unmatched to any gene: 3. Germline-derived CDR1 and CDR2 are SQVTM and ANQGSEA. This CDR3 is CSVARGSGANVLTF. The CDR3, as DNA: TGCAGCGTGGCCAGGGGGTCTGGGGCCAACGTCCTGACTTTC.

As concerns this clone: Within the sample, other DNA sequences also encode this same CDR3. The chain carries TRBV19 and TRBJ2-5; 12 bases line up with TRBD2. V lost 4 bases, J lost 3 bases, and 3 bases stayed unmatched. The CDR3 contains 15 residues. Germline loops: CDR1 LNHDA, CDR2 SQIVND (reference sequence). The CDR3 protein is CASSTGLAGEETQYF. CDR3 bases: TGTGCCAGTAGTACGGGACTAGCGGGTGAAGAGACCCAGTACTTC.

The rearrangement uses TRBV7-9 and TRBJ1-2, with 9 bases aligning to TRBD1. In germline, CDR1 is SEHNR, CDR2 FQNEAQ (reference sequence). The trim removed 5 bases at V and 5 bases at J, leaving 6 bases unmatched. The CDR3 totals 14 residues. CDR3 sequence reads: CASSLGQGPYGYTF. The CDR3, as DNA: TGTGCCAGCAGCCTAGGACAGGGGCCATATGGCTACACCTTC.

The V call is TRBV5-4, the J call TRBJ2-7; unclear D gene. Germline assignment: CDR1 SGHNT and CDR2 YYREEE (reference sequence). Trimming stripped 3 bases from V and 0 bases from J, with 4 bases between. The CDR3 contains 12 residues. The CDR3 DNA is TGTGCCAGCAGCTCCTACTCCTACGAGCAGTACTTC. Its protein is CASSSYSYEQYF.

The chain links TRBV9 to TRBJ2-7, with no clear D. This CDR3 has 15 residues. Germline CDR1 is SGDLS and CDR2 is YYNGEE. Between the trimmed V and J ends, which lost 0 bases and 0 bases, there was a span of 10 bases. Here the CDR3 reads CASSVDGSSSYEQYF. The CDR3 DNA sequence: TGTGCCAGCAGCGTAGACGGTAGCAGCTCCTACGAGCAGTACTTC.

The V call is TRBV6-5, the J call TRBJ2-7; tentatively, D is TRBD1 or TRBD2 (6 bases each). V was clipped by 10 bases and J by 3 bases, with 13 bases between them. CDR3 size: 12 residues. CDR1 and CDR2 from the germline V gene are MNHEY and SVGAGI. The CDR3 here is CATREDSYEQYF. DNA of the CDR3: TGTGCCACCAGGGAGGACAGCTACGAGCAGTACTTC.

The CDR3, as DNA: TGTGCCAGCAGTAACGACCAGGGCTCCACAGATACGCAGTATTTT. This encodes CASSNDQGSTDTQYF. The rearrangement uses TRBV14 and TRBJ2-3; possible D gene TRBD1, 5 bases. V lost 6 bases, J lost 2 bases, and 15 bases lay in between. Germline lookup yields CDR1 SGHDN and CDR2 FVKESK. The CDR3 has 15 residues.

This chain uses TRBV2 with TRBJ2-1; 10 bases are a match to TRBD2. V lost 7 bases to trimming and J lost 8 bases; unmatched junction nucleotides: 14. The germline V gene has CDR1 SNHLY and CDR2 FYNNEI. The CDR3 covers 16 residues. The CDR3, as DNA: TGTGCCAGCAAGGGGGCCCAGCTAGCGGGGGCGGATGAGCAGTTCTTC. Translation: CASKGAQLAGADEQFF.